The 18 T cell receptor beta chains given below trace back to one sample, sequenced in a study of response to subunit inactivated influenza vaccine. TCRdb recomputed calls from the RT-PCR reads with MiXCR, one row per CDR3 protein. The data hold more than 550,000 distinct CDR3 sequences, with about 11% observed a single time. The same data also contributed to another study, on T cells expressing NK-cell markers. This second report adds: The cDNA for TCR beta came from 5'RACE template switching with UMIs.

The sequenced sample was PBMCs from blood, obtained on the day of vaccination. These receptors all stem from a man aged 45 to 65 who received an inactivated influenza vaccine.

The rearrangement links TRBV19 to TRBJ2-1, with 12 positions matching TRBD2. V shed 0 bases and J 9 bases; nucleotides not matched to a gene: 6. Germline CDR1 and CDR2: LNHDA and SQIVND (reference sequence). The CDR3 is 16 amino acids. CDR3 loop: CASSIELAGGKGEQFF. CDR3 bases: TGTGCCAGTAGTATAGAACTAGCGGGAGGAAAAGGTGAGCAGTTCTTC.

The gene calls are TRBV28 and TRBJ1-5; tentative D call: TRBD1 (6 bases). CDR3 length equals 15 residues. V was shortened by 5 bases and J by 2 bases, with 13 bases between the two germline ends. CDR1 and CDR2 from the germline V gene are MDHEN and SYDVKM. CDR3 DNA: TGTGCCAGCAGTAAGGACAGCGGGCGCAATCAGCCCCAGCATTTT. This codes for CASSKDSGRNQPQHF.

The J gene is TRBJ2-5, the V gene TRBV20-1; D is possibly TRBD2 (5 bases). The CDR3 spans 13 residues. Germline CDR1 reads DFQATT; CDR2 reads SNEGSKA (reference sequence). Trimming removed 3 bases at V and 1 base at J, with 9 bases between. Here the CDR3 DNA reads TGCAGTGCTAGGAGCGGACCCCAAGAGACCCAGTACTTC. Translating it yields CSARSGPQETQYF.

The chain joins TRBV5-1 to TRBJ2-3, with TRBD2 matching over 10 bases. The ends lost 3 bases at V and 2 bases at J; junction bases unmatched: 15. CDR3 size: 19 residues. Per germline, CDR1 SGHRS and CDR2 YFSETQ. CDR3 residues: CASSSDQRGGKGITDTQYF. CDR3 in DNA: TGCGCCAGCAGCTCAGATCAGCGGGGGGGAAAGGGGATCACAGATACGCAGTATTTT. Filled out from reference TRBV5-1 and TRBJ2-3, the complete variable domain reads KAGVTQTPRYLIKTRGQQVTLSCSPISGHRSVSWYQQTPGQGLQFLFEYFSETQRNKGNFPGRFSGRQFSNSRSEMNVSTLELGDSALYLCASSSDQRGGKGITDTQYFGPGTRLTVL.

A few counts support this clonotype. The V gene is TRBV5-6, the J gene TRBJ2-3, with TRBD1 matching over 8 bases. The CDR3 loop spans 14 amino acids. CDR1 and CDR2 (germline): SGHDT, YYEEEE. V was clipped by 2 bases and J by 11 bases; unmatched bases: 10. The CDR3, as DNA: TGTGCCAGCAGCTTTTCCCGACAGGGGATCATGCAGTATTTT. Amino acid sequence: CASSFSRQGIMQYF.

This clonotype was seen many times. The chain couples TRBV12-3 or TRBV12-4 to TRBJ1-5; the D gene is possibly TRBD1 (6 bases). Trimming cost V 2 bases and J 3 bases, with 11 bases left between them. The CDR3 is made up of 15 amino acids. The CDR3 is CASSLLGGTNQPQHF. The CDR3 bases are TGTGCCAGCAGTTTACTCGGGGGCACCAATCAGCCCCAGCATTTT.

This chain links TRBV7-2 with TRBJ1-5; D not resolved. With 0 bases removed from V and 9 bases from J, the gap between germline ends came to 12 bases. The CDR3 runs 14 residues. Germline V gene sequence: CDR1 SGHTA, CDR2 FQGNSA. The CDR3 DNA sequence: TGTGCCAGCAGCTTAGCGAGGGCTGGATGGCCCCAGCATTTT. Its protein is CASSLARAGWPQHF.

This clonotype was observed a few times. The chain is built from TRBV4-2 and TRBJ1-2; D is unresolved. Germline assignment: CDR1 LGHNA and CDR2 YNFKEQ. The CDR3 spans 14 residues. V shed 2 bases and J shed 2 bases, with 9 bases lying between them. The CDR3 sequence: CASSQTDANYGYTF. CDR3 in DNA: TGTGCCAGCAGCCAAACGGACGCGAACTATGGCTACACCTTC.

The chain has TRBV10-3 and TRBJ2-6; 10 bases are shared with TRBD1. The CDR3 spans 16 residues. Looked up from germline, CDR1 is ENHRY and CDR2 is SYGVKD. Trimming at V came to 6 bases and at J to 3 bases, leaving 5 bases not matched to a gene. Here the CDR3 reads CAISGTGVLGANVLTF. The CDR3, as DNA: TGTGCCATCAGCGGGACAGGGGTTCTTGGGGCCAACGTCCTGACTTTC.

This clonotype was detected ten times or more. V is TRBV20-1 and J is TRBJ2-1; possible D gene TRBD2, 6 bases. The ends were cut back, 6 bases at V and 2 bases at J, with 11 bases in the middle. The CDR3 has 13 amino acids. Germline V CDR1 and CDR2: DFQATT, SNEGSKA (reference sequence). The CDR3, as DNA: TGCAGTGCCCGCGGGGAAACCTACAATGAGCAGTTCTTC. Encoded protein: CSARGETYNEQFF.

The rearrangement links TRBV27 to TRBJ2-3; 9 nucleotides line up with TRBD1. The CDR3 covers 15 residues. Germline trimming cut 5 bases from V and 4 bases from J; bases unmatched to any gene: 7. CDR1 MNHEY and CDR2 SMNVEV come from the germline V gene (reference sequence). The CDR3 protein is CASSPIQGASDTQYF. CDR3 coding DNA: TGTGCCAGCAGTCCAATACAGGGGGCGTCAGATACGCAGTATTTT.

CDR3 region: CAISERLDTQYF. The DNA for the CDR3 is TGTGCCATCAGTGAGCGTCTAGATACGCAGTATTTT. The gene calls are TRBV10-3 and TRBJ2-3; D unresolved. This CDR3 spans 12 amino acids. The germline CDR1 and CDR2 sequences are ENHRY and SYGVKD. Trimming left V 2 bases short and J 5 bases short, with 5 bases between.

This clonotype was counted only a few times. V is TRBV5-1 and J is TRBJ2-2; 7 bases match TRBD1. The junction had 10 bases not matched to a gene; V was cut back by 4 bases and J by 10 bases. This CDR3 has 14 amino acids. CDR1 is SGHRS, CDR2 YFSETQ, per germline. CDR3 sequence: CASSSGQVDEELFF. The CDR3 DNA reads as TGCGCCAGCAGCAGCGGACAGGTTGATGAGGAGCTGTTTTTT.

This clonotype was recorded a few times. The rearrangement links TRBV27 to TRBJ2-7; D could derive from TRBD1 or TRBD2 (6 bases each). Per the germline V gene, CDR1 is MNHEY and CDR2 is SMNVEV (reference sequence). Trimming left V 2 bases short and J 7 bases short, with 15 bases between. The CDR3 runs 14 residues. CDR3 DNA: TGTGCCAGCAGTTTAGGGTCGGGGGCGGGTGAGCAGTACTTC. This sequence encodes CASSLGSGAGEQYF.

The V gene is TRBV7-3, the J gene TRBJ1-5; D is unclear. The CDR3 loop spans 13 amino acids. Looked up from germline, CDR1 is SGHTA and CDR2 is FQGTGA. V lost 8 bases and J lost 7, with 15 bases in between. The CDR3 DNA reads TGTGCCAGCTCCAAGTCGGCTGGACAGCCCCAGCATTTT. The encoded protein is CASSKSAGQPQHF. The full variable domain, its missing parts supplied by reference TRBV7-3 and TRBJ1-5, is GAGVSQTPSNKVTEKGKYVELRCDPISGHTALYWYRQSLGQGPEFLIYFQGTGAADDSGLPNDRFFAVRPEGSVSTLKIQRTERGDSAVYLCASSKSAGQPQHFGDGTRLSIL.

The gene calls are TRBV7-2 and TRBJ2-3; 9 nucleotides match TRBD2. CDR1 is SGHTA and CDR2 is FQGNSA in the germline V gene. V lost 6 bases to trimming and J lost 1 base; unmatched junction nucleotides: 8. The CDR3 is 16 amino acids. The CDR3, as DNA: TGTGCCAGCAGATTGATGGTAGCGGGAGGCACAGATACGCAGTATTTT. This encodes CASRLMVAGGTDTQYF.

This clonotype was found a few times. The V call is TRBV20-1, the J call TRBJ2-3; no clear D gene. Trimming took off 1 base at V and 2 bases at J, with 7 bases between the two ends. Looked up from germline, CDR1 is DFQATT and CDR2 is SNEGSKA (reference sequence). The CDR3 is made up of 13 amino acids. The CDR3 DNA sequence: TGCAGTGCTAGAGGGCAGAACACAGATACGCAGTATTTT. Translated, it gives CSARGQNTDTQYF.

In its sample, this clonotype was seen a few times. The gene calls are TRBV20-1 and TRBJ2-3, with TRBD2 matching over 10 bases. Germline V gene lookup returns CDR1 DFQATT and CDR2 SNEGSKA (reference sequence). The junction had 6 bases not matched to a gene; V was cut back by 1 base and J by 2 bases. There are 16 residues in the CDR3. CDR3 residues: CSARVPSGGPTDTQYF. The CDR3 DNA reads TGCAGTGCTAGAGTCCCTAGCGGGGGCCCCACAGATACGCAGTATTTT.